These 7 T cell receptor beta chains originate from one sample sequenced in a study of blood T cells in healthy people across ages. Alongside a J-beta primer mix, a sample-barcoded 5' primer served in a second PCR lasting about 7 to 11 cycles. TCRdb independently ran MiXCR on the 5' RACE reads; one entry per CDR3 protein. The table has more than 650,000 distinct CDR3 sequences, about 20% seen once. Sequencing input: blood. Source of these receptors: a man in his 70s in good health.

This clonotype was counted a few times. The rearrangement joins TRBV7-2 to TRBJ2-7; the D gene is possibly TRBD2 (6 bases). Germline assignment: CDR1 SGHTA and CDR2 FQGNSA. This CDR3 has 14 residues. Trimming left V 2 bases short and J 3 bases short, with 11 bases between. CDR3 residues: CASSLYLASYEQYV. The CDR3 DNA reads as TGTGCCAGCAGCTTATATCTAGCGAGCTACGAGCAGTACGTC.

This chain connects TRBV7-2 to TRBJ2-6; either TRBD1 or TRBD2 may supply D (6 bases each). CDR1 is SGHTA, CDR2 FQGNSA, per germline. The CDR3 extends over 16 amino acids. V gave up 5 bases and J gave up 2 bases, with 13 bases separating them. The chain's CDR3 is CASSTDRTTGANVLTF. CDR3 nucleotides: TGTGCCAGCAGCACCGACAGGACTACTGGGGCCAACGTCCTGACTTTC.

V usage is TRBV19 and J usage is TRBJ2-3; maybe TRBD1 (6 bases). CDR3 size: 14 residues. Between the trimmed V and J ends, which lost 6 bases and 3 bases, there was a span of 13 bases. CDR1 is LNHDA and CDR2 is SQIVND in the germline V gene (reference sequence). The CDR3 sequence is CASRRRGETDTQYF. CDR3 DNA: TGTGCCAGTAGACGCAGGGGAGAGACAGATACGCAGTATTTT. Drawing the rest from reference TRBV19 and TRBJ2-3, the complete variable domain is DGGITQSPKYLFRKEGQNVTLSCEQNLNHDAMYWYRQDPGQGLRLIYYSQIVNDFQKGDIAEGYSVSREKKESFPLTVTSAQKNPTAFYLCASRRRGETDTQYFGPGTRLTVL.

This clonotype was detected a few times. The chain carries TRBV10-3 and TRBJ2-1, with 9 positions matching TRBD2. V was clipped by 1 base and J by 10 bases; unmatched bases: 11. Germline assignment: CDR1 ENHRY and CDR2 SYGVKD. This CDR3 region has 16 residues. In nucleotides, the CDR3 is TGTGCCATCAGTGAGTTAGAGGAGCGGGGGGTAGGGGAGCAGTTCTTC. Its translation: CAISELEERGVGEQFF.

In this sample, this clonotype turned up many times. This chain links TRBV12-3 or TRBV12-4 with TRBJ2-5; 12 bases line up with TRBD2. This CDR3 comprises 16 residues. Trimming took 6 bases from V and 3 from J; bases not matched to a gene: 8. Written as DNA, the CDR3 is TGTGCCAGCAGCCGCACAGGACTAGCGGGGAAAGAGACCCAGTACTTC. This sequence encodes CASSRTGLAGKETQYF.

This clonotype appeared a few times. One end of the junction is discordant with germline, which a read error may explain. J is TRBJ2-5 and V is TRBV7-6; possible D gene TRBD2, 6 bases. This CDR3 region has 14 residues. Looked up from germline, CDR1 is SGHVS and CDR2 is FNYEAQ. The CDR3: CASSLIRDRETRYF. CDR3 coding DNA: TGTGCCAGCAGCTTAATCAGGGACCGGGAGACCCGGTACTTC.

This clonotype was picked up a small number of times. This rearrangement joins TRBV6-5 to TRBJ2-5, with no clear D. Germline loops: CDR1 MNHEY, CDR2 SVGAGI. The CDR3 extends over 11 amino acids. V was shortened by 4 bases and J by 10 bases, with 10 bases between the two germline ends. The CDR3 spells CASSLGADQYF. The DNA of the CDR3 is TGTGCCAGCAGTTTAGGTGCCGACCAGTACTTC.